This TCR beta chain was recorded in a study of chemoradiotherapy in HPV16-positive cancers. Study results and caveats: Candidate HPV-specific clones and E7-related TCR motifs grew in tumor during treatment.

CDR1 and CDR2 from the germline V gene are SQVTM and ANQGSEA. The CDR3 runs to 13 residues. V lost 1 base and J 6 bases, leaving 10 bases between the germline ends. Comments on this clone: Its antigen is still unknown.

Sequencing used immunoSEQ multiplex PCR; TCRdb keeps in-frame clones, though not all of them. The data contain around 30,000 clones, 91% of them seen just once; the ten biggest clones take up 20% to 25%. Sequencing used blood, obtained from a patient who underwent chemoradiotherapy. The chain uses TRBV29-1 and TRBJ2-1; possibly TRBD2 for D (5 bases). This clonotype was obtained from a human donor with HPV-associated anogenital cancer. The CDR3 loop is CSVEVTSSNEQFF. In nucleotides, the CDR3 is TGCAGCGTTGAAGTAACTAGTTCCAATGAGCAGTTCTTC.